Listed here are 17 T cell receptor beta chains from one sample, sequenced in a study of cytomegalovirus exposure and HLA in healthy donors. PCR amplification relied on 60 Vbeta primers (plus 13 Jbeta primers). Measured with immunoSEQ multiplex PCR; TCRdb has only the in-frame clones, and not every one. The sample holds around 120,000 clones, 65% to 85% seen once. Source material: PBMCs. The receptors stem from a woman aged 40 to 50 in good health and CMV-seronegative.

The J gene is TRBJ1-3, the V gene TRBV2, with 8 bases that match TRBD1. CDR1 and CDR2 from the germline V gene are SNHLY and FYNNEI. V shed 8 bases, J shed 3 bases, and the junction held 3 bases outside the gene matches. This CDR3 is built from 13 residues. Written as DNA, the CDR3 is TGTGCCAGCTCGACAGGGGTTGGAAACACCATATATTTT. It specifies CASSTGVGNTIYF.

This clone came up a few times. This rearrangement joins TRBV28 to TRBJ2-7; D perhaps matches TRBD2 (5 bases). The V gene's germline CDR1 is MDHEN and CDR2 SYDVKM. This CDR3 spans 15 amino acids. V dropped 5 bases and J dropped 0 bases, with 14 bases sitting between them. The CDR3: CASSIGVGSSYEQYF. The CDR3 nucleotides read TGTGCCAGCAGTATAGGCGTTGGGAGCTCCTACGAGCAGTACTTC.

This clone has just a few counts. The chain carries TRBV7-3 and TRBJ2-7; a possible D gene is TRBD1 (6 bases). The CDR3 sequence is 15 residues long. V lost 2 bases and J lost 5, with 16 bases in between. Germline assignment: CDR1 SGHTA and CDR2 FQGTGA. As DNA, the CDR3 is TGTGCCAGCAGCTTACGGCGCAGGGGAGATAACGAGCAGTACTTC. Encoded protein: CASSLRRRGDNEQYF.

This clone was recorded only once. CDR3 nucleotides: TGTGCCAGCAGCATACCGGGACAGGTGAACACTGAAGCTTTCTTT. Translating gives CASSIPGQVNTEAFF. J is TRBJ1-1 and V is TRBV27; 8 bases agree with TRBD1. There are 15 residues in the CDR3. The germline CDR1 and CDR2 sequences are MNHEY and SMNVEV (reference sequence). After removal of 6 bases from V and 0 bases from J, the junction contained 6 bases not matched to a gene.

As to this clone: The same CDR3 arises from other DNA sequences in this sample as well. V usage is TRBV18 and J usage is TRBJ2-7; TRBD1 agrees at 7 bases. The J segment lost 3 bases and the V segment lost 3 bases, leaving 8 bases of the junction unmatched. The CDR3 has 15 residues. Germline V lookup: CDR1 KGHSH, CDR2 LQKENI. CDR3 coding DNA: TGTGCCAGCTCACCGCCTACGGGACAGAGCTACGAGCAGTACTTC. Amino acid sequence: CASSPPTGQSYEQYF.

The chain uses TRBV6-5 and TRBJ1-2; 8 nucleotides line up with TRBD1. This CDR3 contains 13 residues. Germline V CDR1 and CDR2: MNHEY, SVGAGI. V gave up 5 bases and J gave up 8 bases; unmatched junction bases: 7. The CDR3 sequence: CASSEANRGGYTF. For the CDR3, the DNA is TGTGCCAGCAGTGAAGCCAACAGGGGGGGCTACACCTTC.

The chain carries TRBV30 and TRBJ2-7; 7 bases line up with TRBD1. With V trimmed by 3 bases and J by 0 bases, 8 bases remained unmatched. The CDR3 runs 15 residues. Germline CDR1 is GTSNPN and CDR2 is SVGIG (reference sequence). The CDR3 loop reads CAWRRYGTDSYEQYF. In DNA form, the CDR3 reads TGTGCCTGGAGACGTTACGGGACAGACTCCTACGAGCAGTACTTC.

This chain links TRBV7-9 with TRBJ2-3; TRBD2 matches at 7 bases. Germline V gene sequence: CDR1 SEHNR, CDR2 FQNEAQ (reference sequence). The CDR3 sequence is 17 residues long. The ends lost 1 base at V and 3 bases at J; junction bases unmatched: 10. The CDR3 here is CASSLVVGGSKTDTQYF. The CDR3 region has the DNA TGTGCCAGCAGCTTAGTGGTTGGCGGGAGTAAGACAGATACGCAGTATTTT.

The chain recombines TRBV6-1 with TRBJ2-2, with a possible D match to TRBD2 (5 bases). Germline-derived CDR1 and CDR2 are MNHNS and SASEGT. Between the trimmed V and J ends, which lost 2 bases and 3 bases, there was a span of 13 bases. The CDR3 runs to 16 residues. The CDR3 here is CASSERTRLDTGELFF. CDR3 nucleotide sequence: TGTGCCAGCAGTGAAAGGACTCGGCTAGACACCGGGGAGCTGTTTTTT.

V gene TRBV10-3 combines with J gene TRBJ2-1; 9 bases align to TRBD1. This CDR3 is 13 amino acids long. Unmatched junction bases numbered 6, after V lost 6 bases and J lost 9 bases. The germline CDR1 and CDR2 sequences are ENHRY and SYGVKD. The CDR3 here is CAISGTGSGEQFF. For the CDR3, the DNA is TGTGCCATCAGCGGGACAGGGAGCGGTGAGCAGTTCTTC.

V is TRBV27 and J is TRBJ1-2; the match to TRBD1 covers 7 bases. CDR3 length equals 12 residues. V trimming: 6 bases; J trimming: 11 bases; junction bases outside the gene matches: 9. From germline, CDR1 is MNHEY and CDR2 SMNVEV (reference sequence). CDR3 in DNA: TGTGCCAGCAGCTACGGACAGGCCCCTTACACCTTC. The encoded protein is CASSYGQAPYTF.

CDR3 nucleotides: TGTGCCAGCAGCTTAGGAGTGCTCTCTGGAAACACCATATATTTT. Its protein is CASSLGVLSGNTIYF. V is TRBV7-6 and J is TRBJ1-3; D call uncertain. The germline V gene has CDR1 SGHVS and CDR2 FNYEAQ. The CDR3 length is 15 residues. Trimming removed 1 base from V and 0 bases from J, with 7 bases in between.

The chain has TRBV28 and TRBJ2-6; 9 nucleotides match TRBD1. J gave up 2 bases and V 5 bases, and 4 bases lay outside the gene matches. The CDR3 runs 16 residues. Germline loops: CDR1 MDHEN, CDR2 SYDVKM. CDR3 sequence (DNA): TGTGCCAGCAGTCTTACAGGGGGCACTGGGGCCAACGTCCTGACTTTC. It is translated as CASSLTGGTGANVLTF.

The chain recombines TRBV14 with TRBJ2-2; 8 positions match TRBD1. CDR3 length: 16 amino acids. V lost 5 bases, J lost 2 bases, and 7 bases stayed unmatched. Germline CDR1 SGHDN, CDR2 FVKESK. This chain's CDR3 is CASSDQGAANTGELFF. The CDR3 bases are TGTGCCAGCAGCGATCAGGGGGCTGCTAACACCGGGGAGCTGTTTTTT.

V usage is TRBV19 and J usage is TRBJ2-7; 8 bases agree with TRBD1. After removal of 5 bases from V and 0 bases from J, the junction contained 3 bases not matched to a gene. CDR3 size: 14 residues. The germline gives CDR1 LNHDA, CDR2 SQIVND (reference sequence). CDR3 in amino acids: CASSGQGSSYEQYF. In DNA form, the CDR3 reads TGTGCCAGTAGTGGACAGGGAAGCTCCTACGAGCAGTACTTC.

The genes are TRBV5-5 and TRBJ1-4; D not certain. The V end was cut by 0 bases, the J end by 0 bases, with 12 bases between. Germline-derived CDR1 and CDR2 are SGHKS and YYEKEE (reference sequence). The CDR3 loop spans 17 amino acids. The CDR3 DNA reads TGTGCCAGCAGCTTGGATCAGCGGAGGGCAACTAATGAAAAACTGTTTTTT. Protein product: CASSLDQRRATNEKLFF.

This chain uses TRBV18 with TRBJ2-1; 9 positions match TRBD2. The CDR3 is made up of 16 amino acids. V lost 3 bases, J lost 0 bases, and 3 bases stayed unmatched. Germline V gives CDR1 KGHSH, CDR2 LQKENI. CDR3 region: CASSPRLADSYNEQFF. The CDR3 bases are TGTGCCAGCTCACCCCGACTAGCGGACTCCTACAATGAGCAGTTCTTC.